These 28 T cell receptor beta chains share one sample of origin, sequenced in a study of beta chain features in type 1 diabetes. Expressed TCRB transcripts were sequenced because the isolated RNA had all been reverse transcribed beforehand. Only in-frame clones appear in the TCRdb table, and some are missing; sequencing was by immunoSEQ multiplex PCR. The table records 430,000 or so clones, roughly an eighth of them present only once. The sample consisted of naive CD4+ T cells from blood. The receptor set was obtained from a woman younger than 35 in good health.

The V and J genes are TRBV29-1 and TRBJ2-5, with TRBD1 identical over 12 bases. In germline, CDR1 is SQVTM, CDR2 ANQGSEA. V lost 6 bases and J lost 5; bases outside the gene matches: 7. The CDR3 covers 14 residues. Here the CDR3 DNA reads TGCAGCGTGGGACAGGGGGCGAGATTGGAGACCCAGTACTTC. Translation: CSVGQGARLETQYF.

The chain uses TRBV9 and TRBJ1-3; weak D call: TRBD1 (5 bases). The germline V and J ends were trimmed by 3 bases and 2 bases, with 15 bases remaining between them. CDR1 and CDR2 (germline): SGDLS, YYNGEE. The CDR3 length is 16 residues. The CDR3 loop is CASSASGRMAGNTIYF. CDR3 nucleotide sequence: TGTGCCAGCAGCGCTTCAGGGAGAATGGCTGGAAACACCATATATTTT.

With regard to this clone: Additional DNA sequences in this sample encode the identical CDR3. The chain is built from TRBV14 and TRBJ1-1, with D uncertain. The V gene lost 0 bases and the J gene lost 5 bases, with 7 bases spanning the gap. Germline CDR1 SGHDN, CDR2 FVKESK. The CDR3 length is 13 residues. CDR3 region: CASSQDRETEAFF. CDR3 nucleotide sequence: TGTGCCAGCAGCCAAGATCGGGAGACTGAAGCTTTCTTT.

The chain joins TRBV7-2 to TRBJ1-2; D perhaps matches TRBD1 (5 bases). V was clipped by 4 bases and J by 4 bases, with 10 bases between them. Looked up from germline, CDR1 is SGHTA and CDR2 is FQGNSA. The CDR3 is 13 residues long. CDR3 DNA sequence: TGTGCCAGCAGCTCAGGACAAACCTATGGCTACACCTTC. This gives the protein CASSSGQTYGYTF. The variable domain in full, completed from reference TRBV7-2 and TRBJ1-2, reads GAGVSQSPSNKVTEKGKDVELRCDPISGHTALYWYRQSLGQGLEFLIYFQGNSAPDKSGLPSDRFSAERTGGSVSTLTIQRTQQEDSAVYLCASSSGQTYGYTFGSGTRLTVV.

A few counts support this clone. V gene TRBV12-5 combines with J gene TRBJ1-4; D is ambiguous. The germline V gene has CDR1 LGHNT and CDR2 FRNRAP. The CDR3 covers 13 residues. V dropped 7 bases and J dropped 7 bases, with 13 bases sitting between them. CDR3 in DNA: TGTGCTAGTGAGGGCGAGGTTGGTGAAAAACTGTTTTTT. It specifies CASEGEVGEKLFF.

The rearrangement links TRBV28 to TRBJ1-4; TRBD1 is a possible D gene (6 bases). This CDR3 is built from 15 residues. Germline-derived CDR1 and CDR2 are MDHEN and SYDVKM. Trimming cost V 5 bases and J 7 bases, with 17 bases left between them. The CDR3 DNA sequence: TGTGCCAGCAGTCTCGCCGACAGGCACTCTGAAAAACTGTTTTTT. Protein sequence: CASSLADRHSEKLFF.

The V gene is TRBV4-1, the J gene TRBJ2-1; 9 nucleotides align to TRBD2. V shed 10 bases and J 7 bases; nucleotides not matched to a gene: 14. The CDR3 spans 15 residues. Germline CDR1 is MGHRA and CDR2 is YSYEKL. The CDR3: CAISIAGGPGNEQFF. The CDR3 DNA sequence: TGCGCCATCTCGATTGCGGGGGGGCCTGGGAATGAGCAGTTCTTC.

The chain is built from TRBV29-1 and TRBJ1-2; D might be TRBD1 (6 bases). The germline gives CDR1 SQVTM, CDR2 ANQGSEA. Trimming shortened V by 6 bases and J by 5 bases, and 19 bases separated the two germline ends. The CDR3 is made up of 14 amino acids. In DNA form, the CDR3 reads TGCAGCGTCGGCCGGACAGCTAAGGGTTATGGCTACACCTTC. It encodes CSVGRTAKGYGYTF.

This clone was recorded a few times. The chain employs TRBV29-1 and TRBJ1-4; a possible D gene is TRBD1 (6 bases). CDR1 is SQVTM and CDR2 is ANQGSEA in the germline V gene. This CDR3 comprises 17 residues. V lost 0 bases to trimming and J lost 0 bases, with 14 bases between them. CDR3 coding DNA: TGCAGCGTTGAAGATCTTGGAGGGGGGCCAACTAATGAAAAACTGTTTTTT. Protein product: CSVEDLGGGPTNEKLFF. The whole variable domain, filled in from reference TRBV29-1 and TRBJ1-4, reads SAVISQKPSRDICQRGTSLTIQCQVDSQVTMMFWYRQQPGQSLTLIATANQGSEATYESGFVIDKFPISRPNLTFSTLTVSNMSPEDSSIYLCSVEDLGGGPTNEKLFFGSGTQLSVL.

This clone was observed a handful of times. V gene TRBV15 combines with J gene TRBJ1-1, with 7 bases lining up with TRBD1. There are 14 residues in the CDR3. Germline CDR1 LNHNV, CDR2 YYDKDF (reference sequence). J was trimmed by 5 bases and V by 8 bases; bases with no gene match: 11. DNA of the CDR3: TGTGCCACCTCGACAGGGAGTGGGGGAACTGAAGCTTTCTTT. As protein: CATSTGSGGTEAFF.

The chain couples TRBV5-1 to TRBJ2-5, with TRBD2 identical over 8 bases. CDR1 is SGHRS and CDR2 is YFSETQ in the germline V gene. This CDR3 is 15 amino acids long. V lost 2 bases to trimming and J lost 5 bases; unmatched junction nucleotides: 8. The DNA for the CDR3 is TGCGCCAGCAGCTTCGCTGGACTAGCTTCGGAGACCCAGTACTTC. Translated: CASSFAGLASETQYF.

V gene TRBV6-6 combines with J gene TRBJ1-2, with 12 bases aligning to TRBD1. This CDR3 has 16 residues. V lost 6 bases, J lost 7 bases, and 12 bases stayed unmatched. Per the germline V gene, CDR1 is MNHNY and CDR2 is SVGAGI (reference sequence). Here the CDR3 DNA reads TGTGCCAGCAGAACTGAACCGGGACAGGGGGCGCGTGGCTACACCTTC. This encodes CASRTEPGQGARGYTF.

This clone was seen a handful of times. DNA of the CDR3: TGCGCCAGCAGCACCGGACAGGAAAACATTCAGTACTTC. Translation gives CASSTGQENIQYF. The V and J genes are TRBV5-1 and TRBJ2-4, with 7 nucleotides matching TRBD1. The CDR3 has 13 residues. The germline V gene encodes CDR1 SGHRS and CDR2 YFSETQ. With V trimmed by 4 bases and J by 5 bases, 3 bases remained unmatched. Combining the CDR3 with reference TRBV5-1 and TRBJ2-4 gives the whole variable domain KAGVTQTPRYLIKTRGQQVTLSCSPISGHRSVSWYQQTPGQGLQFLFEYFSETQRNKGNFPGRFSGRQFSNSRSEMNVSTLELGDSALYLCASSTGQENIQYFGAGTRLSVL.

This clone was seen a handful of times. The identical CDR3 is also encoded by other nucleotide sequences in the sample. J is TRBJ2-1 and V is TRBV7-6; D not resolved. Germline V lookup: CDR1 SGHVS, CDR2 FNYEAQ. The V end was cut by 5 bases, the J end by 0 bases, with 2 bases between. The CDR3 runs 12 residues. The CDR3 loop reads CASSTSYNEQFF. DNA for the CDR3: TGTGCCAGCAGCACCTCCTACAATGAGCAGTTCTTC.

The gene calls are TRBV5-1 and TRBJ2-7; perhaps TRBD1 as D (5 bases). The CDR3 consists of 14 residues. V was cut by 5 bases and J by 0 bases, with 12 bases left in between. Germline lookup yields CDR1 SGHRS and CDR2 YFSETQ. The CDR3 DNA is TGCGCCAGCAGTTCAGGACAAGCCTCCTACGAGCAGTACTTC. Its translation: CASSSGQASYEQYF.

This clone occurred a few times. The chain couples TRBV19 to TRBJ2-1, with D possibly being TRBD1 (5 bases). Trimming left V 2 bases short and J 6 bases short, with 8 bases between. Germline V CDR1 and CDR2: LNHDA, SQIVND (reference sequence). The CDR3 totals 13 residues. The CDR3 DNA reads as TGTGCCAGTAGTATATCGACAGTCAATGAGCAGTTCTTC. This encodes CASSISTVNEQFF.

The J gene is TRBJ2-7, the V gene TRBV2; 8 bases are a match to TRBD1. The V gene's germline CDR1 is SNHLY and CDR2 FYNNEI. J lost 2 bases, V lost 8 bases, and 2 bases had no gene match. The CDR3 totals 12 residues. DNA of the CDR3: TGTGCCAGCGGGACAGGTACCTACGAGCAGTACGTC. It specifies CASGTGTYEQYV.

The sample holds a few counts of this clone. The chain is built from TRBV4-3 and TRBJ2-1, with D perhaps matching TRBD2 (5 bases). Germline loops: CDR1 LGHNA, CDR2 YSLEER. The CDR3 runs to 17 residues. V gave up 1 base and J gave up 2 bases, with 15 bases separating them. The CDR3 DNA follows: TGCGCCAGCAGCCAAGTCTCGGGCGGAGGTCCCTACAATGAGCAGTTCTTC. Encoded protein: CASSQVSGGGPYNEQFF.

In this sample, this clone turned up a few times. The chain couples TRBV10-3 to TRBJ2-7; TRBD1 matches at 9 bases. Trimming removed 0 bases from V and 5 bases from J; junction bases left unmatched: 2. The CDR3 runs to 14 residues. Per the germline V gene, CDR1 is ENHRY and CDR2 is SYGVKD. The CDR3 here is CAISESRTGDEQYV. The CDR3 coding sequence is TGTGCCATCAGTGAGTCTCGGACAGGGGACGAGCAGTACGTC.

This clone was counted between two and nine times. The chain joins TRBV14 to TRBJ2-7; 12 bases are shared with TRBD2. Germline V gene data show CDR1 as SGHDN and CDR2 as FVKESK. There are 15 residues in the CDR3. Unmatched junction bases numbered 6, after V lost 4 bases and J lost 5 bases. The chain's CDR3 is CASSLRTSGKHEQYF. Written as DNA, the CDR3 is TGTGCCAGCAGCCTAAGGACTAGCGGGAAACACGAGCAGTACTTC.

The gene calls are TRBV7-9 and TRBJ2-3, with D possibly being TRBD1 or TRBD2 (5 bases each). Trimming cost V 5 bases and J 5 bases, with 17 bases left between them. This CDR3 contains 15 residues. The germline CDR1 and CDR2 sequences are SEHNR and FQNEAQ (reference sequence). The CDR3 DNA reads TGTGCCAGCAGCAACCGGGACCTACAAGGAGATACGCAGTATTTT. Its protein product is CASSNRDLQGDTQYF.

V gene TRBV7-3 combines with J gene TRBJ1-1; 7 nucleotides line up with TRBD1. Germline CDR1 and CDR2: SGHTA and FQGTGA. J lost 5 bases, V lost 1 base, and 10 bases had no gene match. The CDR3 loop spans 16 amino acids. CDR3 residues: CASSLILLSGGTEAFF. CDR3 sequence (DNA): TGTGCCAGCAGCTTAATTCTACTGTCAGGGGGAACTGAAGCTTTCTTT.

This chain links TRBV7-9 with TRBJ1-2, with D perhaps TRBD1 (6 bases). Trimming cost V 5 bases and J 2 bases, with 12 bases left between them. CDR3 length: 14 residues. CDR1 is SEHNR, CDR2 FQNEAQ, per germline (reference sequence). CDR3 sequence: CASSRPDRNYGYTF. Written as DNA, the CDR3 is TGTGCCAGCAGCCGGCCCGACAGGAACTATGGCTACACCTTC. The full variable domain, its missing parts supplied by reference TRBV7-9 and TRBJ1-2, is DTGVSQNPRHKITKRGQNVTFRCDPISEHNRLYWYRQTLGQGPEFLTYFQNEAQLEKSRLLSDRFSAERPKGSFSTLEIQRTEQGDSAMYLCASSRPDRNYGYTFGSGTRLTVV.

The rearrangement uses TRBV18 and TRBJ1-2; 7 nucleotides agree with TRBD1. The length of the CDR3 is 16 residues. J was trimmed by 3 bases and V by 6 bases; bases with no gene match: 13. Germline assignment: CDR1 KGHSH and CDR2 LQKENI. CDR3 DNA sequence: TGTGCCAGCTCCATCGGGACAGCGTTATTTTACTATGGCTACACCTTC. As protein: CASSIGTALFYYGYTF.

The rearrangement joins TRBV4-2 to TRBJ1-5; D is undetermined. There are 13 residues in the CDR3. Per germline, CDR1 LGHNA and CDR2 YNFKEQ. Trimming removed 0 bases at V and 5 bases at J, with 5 bases between. CDR3 residues: CASSQDSHQPQHF. CDR3 DNA sequence: TGTGCCAGCAGCCAAGATTCCCATCAGCCCCAGCATTTT.

A few counts support this clone. This chain uses TRBV18 with TRBJ2-3, with 8 bases that match TRBD2. J gave up 2 bases and V 5 bases, and 3 bases lay outside the gene matches. There are 14 residues in the CDR3. Germline V gives CDR1 KGHSH, CDR2 LQKENI. CDR3 DNA sequence: TGTGCCAGCTCAGTTAGCGGGGCCACAGATACGCAGTATTTT. Its translation: CASSVSGATDTQYF.

Only a few counts were recorded for this clone. The chain links TRBV7-9 to TRBJ2-7; D call uncertain. The V gene's germline CDR1 is SEHNR and CDR2 FQNEAQ (reference sequence). V was trimmed by 1 base and J by 4 bases, leaving 20 bases between them. This CDR3 is built from 17 residues. CDR3 in DNA: TGTGCCAGCAGCTTAGGAATGGGCACCGCAAGCTCATACGAGCAGTACTTC. It is translated as CASSLGMGTASSYEQYF. Drawing the rest from reference TRBV7-9 and TRBJ2-7, the complete variable domain is DTGVSQNPRHKITKRGQNVTFRCDPISEHNRLYWYRQTLGQGPEFLTYFQNEAQLEKSRLLSDRFSAERPKGSFSTLEIQRTEQGDSAMYLCASSLGMGTASSYEQYFGPGTRLTVT.

This clone was seen a few times. The chain couples TRBV5-1 to TRBJ2-2; D is perhaps TRBD1 (5 bases). With 1 base removed from V and 6 bases from J, the gap between germline ends came to 13 bases. The CDR3 runs to 15 residues. Looked up from germline, CDR1 is SGHRS and CDR2 is YFSETQ. The CDR3 coding sequence is TGCGCCAGCAGCTTGTACAGGACGACCCCCGGGGAGCTGTTTTTT. It translates to CASSLYRTTPGELFF.